The T cell receptor beta chain under discussion was sequenced for a study of blood T cell repertoires in COVID-19. Background on the study: Collection of acute and convalescent COVID-19 samples took place in the United States, Italy and Spain. Nucleic acid was either cDNA or gDNA, and it came from T cells, B-cell-depleted T cells, or PBMCs.

Trimming at V came to 7 bases and at J to 5 bases, leaving 12 bases not matched to a gene. The germline CDR1 and CDR2 sequences are SNHLY and FYNNEI. The CDR3 length is 15 residues. Generated by immunoSEQ multiplex PCR, the TCRdb table keeps only in-frame clones and is missing some. The repertoire includes about 15,000 clones, 87% of them detected once, and approximately 15% sits in the top ten. This chain joins TRBV2 and TRBJ2-5, with 8 bases fitting TRBD1. This receptor was identified in a human donor with active COVID-19. The donor label of this sample is uncertain. The sequenced sample consisted of peripheral blood. The CDR3 reads CASIQPRQGTETQYF. The CDR3 DNA follows: TGTGCCAGCATTCAGCCGAGACAGGGGACGGAGACCCAGTACTTC. Together with reference TRBV2 and TRBJ2-5, the CDR3 gives the full variable domain: EPEVTQTPSHQVTQMGQEVILRCVPISNHLYFYWYRQILGQKVEFLVSFYNNEISEKSEIFDDQFSVERPDGSNFTLKIRSTKLEDSAMYFCASIQPRQGTETQYFGPGTRLLVL.